These T cell receptor beta chains were read from a single sample in a study of control samples from healthy donors and cancer patients. Data came from immunoSEQ multiplex PCR; TCRdb stores just in-frame clones and leaves some out. In the table there are roughly 34,000 clones, roughly nine tenths of which are singletons. The sample consisted of PBMCs. The origin of the receptors is a woman aged 40 to 55 with lung cancer. CDR3s leave out the opening cysteine and the closing phenylalanine or tryptophan. Fields, in order: CDR3 length, J gene, V gene, CDR3 protein.

12 | TRBJ2-7 | TRBV13 | ASSLMGPTYEQY
12 | TRBJ1-6 | TRBV2 | ASSRGGGNSPLH
16 | TRBJ2-1 | TRBV25-1 | ATLGGQGAISSYNEQF
12 | TRBJ2-1 | TRBV5-6 | ASSLAGELNEQF
15 | TRBJ1-1 | TRBV14 | ASSRLKGKGAGTEAF
11 | TRBJ2-7 | TRBV12-3/TRBV12-4 | ASSRTERGEQY
11 | TRBJ1-1 | TRBV11-3 | ASSLGGNTEAF
12 | TRBJ1-1 | TRBV28 | AGGPRAFNTEAF
13 | TRBJ1-1 | TRBV27 | ASSLTLGQNTEAF
10 | TRBJ2-7 | TRBV30 | AWSTGSYEQY
15 | TRBJ2-1 | TRBV4-2 | ASSQDPGGGMYNEQF
11 | TRBJ1-2 | TRBV4-2 | ASSQDRYYGYT
11 | TRBJ1-2 | TRBV5-6 | ASSLDGSYGYT
12 | TRBJ2-5 | TRBV7-9 | ASSPPGLQETQY
13 | TRBJ1-4 | TRBV7-3 | ASSQGTSTNEKLF
11 | TRBJ1-1 | TRBV18 | ASSLEGNTEAF
14 | TRBJ2-1 | TRBV7-9 | ASSLVWTKNYNEQF
13 | TRBJ2-2 | TRBV5-4 | ASSLKAGYTGELF
10 | TRBJ1-2 | TRBV30 | AWGGGGYGYT